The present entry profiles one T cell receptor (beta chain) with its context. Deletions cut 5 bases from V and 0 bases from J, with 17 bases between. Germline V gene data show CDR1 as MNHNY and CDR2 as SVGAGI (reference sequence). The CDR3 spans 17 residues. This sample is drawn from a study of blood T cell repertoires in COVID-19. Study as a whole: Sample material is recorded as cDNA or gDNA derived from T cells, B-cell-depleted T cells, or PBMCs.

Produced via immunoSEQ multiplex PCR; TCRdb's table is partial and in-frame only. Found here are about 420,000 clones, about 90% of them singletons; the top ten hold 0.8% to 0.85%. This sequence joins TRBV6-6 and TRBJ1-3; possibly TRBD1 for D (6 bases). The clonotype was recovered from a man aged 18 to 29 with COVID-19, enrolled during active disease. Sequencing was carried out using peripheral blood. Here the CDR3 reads CASSPGHTLSSGNTIYF. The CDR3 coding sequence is TGTGCCAGCAGTCCGGGACATACGCTTTCCTCTGGAAACACCATATATTTT.